Listed below are T cell receptor beta chains from one sample, sequenced in a study of cytomegalovirus exposure and HLA in healthy donors. Method: immunoSEQ multiplex PCR; TCRdb's copy keeps in-frame clones and lacks some. The top ten clones hold approximately 6% of a sample with approximately 150,000 clones, over 75% of them seen once. The source material was PBMCs. These TCRs come from a man between 25 and 39 years old in good health and CMV-seropositive. Both conserved end residues are part of each CDR3. The order of the fields is D gene, J gene, clone size, V gene, CDR3 DNA, CDR3 protein. The D gene is left open where the match is weak. A clone size is listed for some rows: how often the clone was seen (once, few, many), or a class if it is expanded.

TRBD2 | TRBJ2-5 | . | TRBV2 | TGTGCCAGCAGTGAAAAGTTAGCGGGGGAAGAGACCCAGTACTTC | CASSEKLAGEETQYF
TRBD2 | TRBJ2-5 | . | TRBV4-1 | TGCGCCAGCAGCCCACTAGCGGGTGATCGGGAGACCCAGTACTTC | CASSPLAGDRETQYF
TRBD2 | TRBJ2-1 | . | TRBV5-1 | TGCGCCAGCAGCTTGTTGGCGGGAGAGTACAATGAGCAGTTCTTC | CASSLLAGEYNEQFF
TRBD1 | TRBJ1-5 | . | TRBV9 | TGTGCCAGCAGCCCTGGGACAGGGGTGCAGCCCCAGCATTTT | CASSPGTGVQPQHF
. | TRBJ2-1 | . | TRBV7-6 | TGTGCCAGCAGCTTACTCCAGGGGACCATCAATGAGCAGTTCTTC | CASSLLQGTINEQFF
. | TRBJ2-5 | few | TRBV20-1 | TGCAGTGCTAGGGGAGAGGAGACCCAGTACTTC | CSARGEETQYF
. | TRBJ1-6 | once | TRBV6-6 | TGTGCCAGCAGTTACTATCAGGGGTCGAACCTCCACTTT | CASSYYQGSNLHF
TRBD1 | TRBJ1-2 | once | TRBV11-2 | TGTGCCAGCAGCTTCACCGGGACAGGGTATGGCTACACCTTC | CASSFTGTGYGYTF
TRBD1 | TRBJ1-2 | . | TRBV2 | TGTGCCAGCAACCCCCAAGGGACAGGGGGCTATGGCTACACCTTC | CASNPQGTGGYGYTF
. | TRBJ2-3 | . | TRBV29-1 | TGCAGTATCTCTCGGGGGTCAGATACGCAGTATTTT | CSISRGSDTQYF
. | TRBJ1-4 | . | TRBV5-1 | TGCGCCAGCAGCTCCGGGCCAGGGGTAGAAAAACTGTTTTTT | CASSSGPGVEKLFF
. | TRBJ1-1 | . | TRBV30 | TGTGCCTGGACCGAACAGGGCCTTCCTAACACTGAAGCTTTCTTT | CAWTEQGLPNTEAFF
. | TRBJ2-2 | . | TRBV19 | TGTGCCAGTAGTATAGTCGGTCCCAGGGAGCTGTTTTTT | CASSIVGPRELFF
TRBD1 | TRBJ1-6 | . | TRBV2 | TGTGCCAGCAGACTCCAGGGGGCGGTTAAATCACCCCTCCACTTT | CASRLQGAVKSPLHF
TRBD2 | TRBJ2-1 | . | TRBV28 | TGTGCCAGCAGTACCTCGACTAGCGGGCTTTACAATGAGCAGTTCTTC | CASSTSTSGLYNEQFF
. | TRBJ2-7 | . | TRBV7-9 | TGTGCCAGCAGCGGACAGAGCTCCTACGAGCAGTACTTC | CASSGQSSYEQYF
TRBD1 | TRBJ2-1 | . | TRBV7-6 | TGTGCCAGCAGCTCTCCGACAGGGCTATCCTACAATGAGCAGTTCTTC | CASSSPTGLSYNEQFF
TRBD2 | TRBJ2-5 | . | TRBV5-1 | TGCGCCAGCAGCTTGGGGGCGGGAGTGTTAGAGACCCAGTACTTC | CASSLGAGVLETQYF
TRBD2 | TRBJ2-2 | . | TRBV4-2 | TGTGCCAGCAGCCAAGATGGGGCTAGCGGGCCCACCGGGGAGCTGTTTTTT | CASSQDGASGPTGELFF
. | TRBJ1-6 | . | TRBV28 | TGTGCCAGCAGTTCAGTCCGGGCCTATAATTCACCCCTCCACTTT | CASSSVRAYNSPLHF
. | TRBJ1-4 | . | TRBV18 | TGTGCCAGCTCACCGGAGGAGGGGAATGAAAAACTGTTTTTT | CASSPEEGNEKLFF
. | TRBJ2-3 | . | TRBV13 | TGTGCCAGCAGCTTAGGGGGAGTCACAGATACGCAGTATTTT | CASSLGGVTDTQYF
. | TRBJ2-3 | . | TRBV19 | TGTGCCAGTAGTATAGGAGGGTTAGATTCCGATACGCAGTATTTT | CASSIGGLDSDTQYF
. | TRBJ2-3 | . | TRBV28 | TGTGCCAGCAGTGTGGGGGGAGATACGCAGTATTTT | CASSVGGDTQYF
TRBD1 | TRBJ1-2 | . | TRBV19 | TGTGCCAGTAGTACTCCGGGACAGGCTATTTATGGCTACACCTTC | CASSTPGQAIYGYTF
TRBD1 | TRBJ2-7 | . | TRBV7-2 | TGTGCCAGCAGCCCCCGGACAGGGGGAATCGGCGAGCAGTACTTC | CASSPRTGGIGEQYF
. | TRBJ1-3 | . | TRBV29-1 | TGCAGCGTTGAAGAGGGGCAAAACACCATATATTTT | CSVEEGQNTIYF
TRBD2 | TRBJ2-5 | . | TRBV7-2 | TGTGCCAGCAGCCCCCGGAGGTCCGCGGGGGGTGAGACCCAGTACTTC | CASSPRRSAGGETQYF
. | TRBJ1-1 | medium-sized | TRBV25-1 | TGTGCCAGCAGTGAAGAAGGGGTGATGGGCACTGAAGCTTTCTTT | CASSEEGVMGTEAFF
TRBD1 | TRBJ1-2 | few | TRBV27 | TGTGCCAGCATTCCTTCCCCGGGACAGGGGAACTATGGCTACACCTTC | CASIPSPGQGNYGYTF
. | TRBJ2-5 | . | TRBV5-1 | TGCGCCAGCAGCTCACCTCCGGGGAGCCAGTACTTC | CASSSPPGSQYF
. | TRBJ2-2 | . | TRBV10-2 | TGCGCCAGCAGTGAGACAGGGTGGGCCGGGGAGCTGTTTTTT | CASSETGWAGELFF
TRBD1 | TRBJ1-1 | . | TRBV2 | TGTGCCAGCAGTGCTAACAGGGGACGCGCTTTCTTT | CASSANRGRAFF
TRBD1 | TRBJ2-5 | once | TRBV18 | TGTGCCAGCTCACCACTCGGACAGGGGATTTCAGAGACCCAGTACTTC | CASSPLGQGISETQYF